The rows below give T cell receptor beta chains drawn from one sample of a study of blood T cell repertoires in COVID-19. Profiled with immunoSEQ multiplex PCR; TCRdb holds only in-frame clones, not every one. The table lists some 340,000 clones, 85% of them singletons, with 3.5% to 4% in the top ten. Material for sequencing was peripheral blood. The source is a woman aged 18-35 years with acute or convalescent COVID-19. Both conserved end residues are trimmed from each CDR3. Fields, in order: J gene, clone size, V gene, CDR3 protein. The size of a clone is reported for some rows only, either as once, few or many, or as a class for expanded clones.

TRBJ2-6	NA	TRBV24-1	ATSDNRDNSGANVLT
TRBJ1-6	NA	TRBV18	ASSPLPIRVSYNSPLH
TRBJ2-7	once	TRBV10-3	AISESRWEGQHEQY
TRBJ1-4	NA	TRBV5-6	ASSLDRGSGTNEKLF
TRBJ2-1	few	TRBV5-8	ASSSPTLKQF
TRBJ2-1	once	TRBV28	ASSSRVPGQGPQGAYNEQF
TRBJ2-1	NA	TRBV5-1	ASSLGANEFDEQF
TRBJ2-2	NA	TRBV10-3	AISYDSFTGELF
TRBJ2-7	NA	TRBV4-2	ASRRTGETDEQY
TRBJ1-2	NA	TRBV19	ASRLDSLDGYT
TRBJ2-2	NA	TRBV13	ASRPTGQTNTGELF
TRBJ2-5	NA	TRBV7-9	ASSLDPRTSGGEETQY
TRBJ2-1	NA	TRBV5-1	ASSLGSGAYNEQF
TRBJ1-6	few	TRBV27	ASSLFFPGESPLH
TRBJ2-1	NA	TRBV30	AWSAAADYLYNEQF
TRBJ1-2	once	TRBV27	ASSLSGTNYGYT